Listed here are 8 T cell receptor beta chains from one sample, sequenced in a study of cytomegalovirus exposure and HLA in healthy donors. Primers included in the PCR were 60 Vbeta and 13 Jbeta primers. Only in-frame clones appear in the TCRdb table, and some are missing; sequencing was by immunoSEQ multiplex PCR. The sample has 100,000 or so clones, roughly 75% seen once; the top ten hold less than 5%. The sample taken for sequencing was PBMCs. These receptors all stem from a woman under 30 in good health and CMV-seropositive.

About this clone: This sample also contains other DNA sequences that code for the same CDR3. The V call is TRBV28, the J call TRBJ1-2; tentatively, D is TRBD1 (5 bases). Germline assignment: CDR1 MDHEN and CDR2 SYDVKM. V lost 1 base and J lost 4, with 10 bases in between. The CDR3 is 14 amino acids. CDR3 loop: CASSLYRQRYGYTF. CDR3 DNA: TGTGCCAGCAGTTTATATAGACAGCGCTATGGCTACACCTTC.

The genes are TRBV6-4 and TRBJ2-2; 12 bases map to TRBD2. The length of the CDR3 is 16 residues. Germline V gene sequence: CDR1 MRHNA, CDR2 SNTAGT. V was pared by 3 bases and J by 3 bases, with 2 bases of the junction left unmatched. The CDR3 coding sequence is TGTGCCAGCAGTGAATCTAGCGGGAGGGACACCGGGGAGCTGTTTTTT. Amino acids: CASSESSGRDTGELFF.

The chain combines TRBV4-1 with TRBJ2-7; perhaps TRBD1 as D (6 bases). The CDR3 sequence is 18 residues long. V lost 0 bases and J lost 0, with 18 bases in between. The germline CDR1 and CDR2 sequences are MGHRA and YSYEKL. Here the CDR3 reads CASSQDGLVGGSSYEQYF. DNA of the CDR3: TGCGCCAGCAGCCAAGATGGGCTAGTAGGGGGTAGCTCCTACGAGCAGTACTTC.

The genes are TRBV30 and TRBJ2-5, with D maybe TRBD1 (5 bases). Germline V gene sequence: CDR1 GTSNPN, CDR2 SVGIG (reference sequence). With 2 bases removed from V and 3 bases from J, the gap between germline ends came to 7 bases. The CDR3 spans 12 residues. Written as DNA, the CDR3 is TGTGCCTGGAGTATGACAGAAGAGACCCAGTACTTC. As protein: CAWSMTEETQYF.

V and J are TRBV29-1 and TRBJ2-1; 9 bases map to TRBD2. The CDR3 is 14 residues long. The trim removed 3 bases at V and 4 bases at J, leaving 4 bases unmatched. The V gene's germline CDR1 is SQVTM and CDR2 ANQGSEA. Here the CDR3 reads CSVDSSGDYNEQFF. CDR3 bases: TGCAGCGTTGACTCTAGCGGGGATTACAATGAGCAGTTCTTC.

CDR3 loop: CAISGGRQETQYF. CDR3 in DNA: TGTGCCATCAGTGGGGGGCGGCAAGAGACCCAGTACTTC. The chain uses TRBV10-3 and TRBJ2-5, with D perhaps TRBD1 (6 bases). The CDR3 loop spans 13 amino acids. Germline CDR1 and CDR2: ENHRY and SYGVKD. V was clipped by 4 bases and J by 2 bases, with 8 bases between them.

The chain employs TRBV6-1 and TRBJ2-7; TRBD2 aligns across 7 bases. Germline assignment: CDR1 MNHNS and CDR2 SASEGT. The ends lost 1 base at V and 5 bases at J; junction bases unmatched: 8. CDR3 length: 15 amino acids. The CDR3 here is CASSEEEAGTHEQYF. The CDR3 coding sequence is TGTGCCAGCAGTGAAGAGGAAGCGGGAACGCACGAGCAGTACTTC.

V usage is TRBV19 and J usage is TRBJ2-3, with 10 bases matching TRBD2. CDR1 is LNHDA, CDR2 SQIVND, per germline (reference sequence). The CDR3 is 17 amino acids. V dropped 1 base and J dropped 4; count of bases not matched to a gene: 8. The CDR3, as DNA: TGTGCCAGTAGTATAGGCTACCTAGCGGGAGAAGCAGATACGCAGTATTTT. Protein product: CASSIGYLAGEADTQYF.